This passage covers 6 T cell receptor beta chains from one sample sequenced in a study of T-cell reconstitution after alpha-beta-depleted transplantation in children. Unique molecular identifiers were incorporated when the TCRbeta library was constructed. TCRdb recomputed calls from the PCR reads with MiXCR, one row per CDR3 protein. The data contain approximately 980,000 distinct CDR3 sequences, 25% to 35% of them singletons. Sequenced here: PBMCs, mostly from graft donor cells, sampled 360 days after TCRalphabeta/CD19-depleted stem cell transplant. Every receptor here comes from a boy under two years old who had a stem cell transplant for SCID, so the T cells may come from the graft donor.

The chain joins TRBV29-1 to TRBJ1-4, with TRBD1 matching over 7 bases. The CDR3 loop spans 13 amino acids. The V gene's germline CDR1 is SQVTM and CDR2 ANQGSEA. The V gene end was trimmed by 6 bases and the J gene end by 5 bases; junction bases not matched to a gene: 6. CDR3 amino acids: CSVRDRVNEKLFF. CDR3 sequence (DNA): TGCAGCGTCAGGGACAGAGTAAATGAAAAACTGTTTTTT.

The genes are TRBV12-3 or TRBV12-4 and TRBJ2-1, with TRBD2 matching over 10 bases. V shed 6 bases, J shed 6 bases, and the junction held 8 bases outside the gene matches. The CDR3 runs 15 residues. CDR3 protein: CASRKAGGPGNEQFF. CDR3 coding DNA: TGTGCCAGCAGAAAAGCGGGGGGGCCTGGCAATGAGCAGTTCTTC.

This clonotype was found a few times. The CDR3 reads CASSLRRGATDTQYF. The DNA for the CDR3 is TGTGCCAGCAGCCTCCGAAGAGGGGCCACAGATACGCAGTATTTT. The chain uses TRBV28 and TRBJ2-3; D might be TRBD1 or TRBD2, each matching 5 bases. With 6 bases removed from V and 2 bases from J, the gap between germline ends came to 15 bases. CDR3 length: 15 amino acids. CDR1 is MDHEN, CDR2 SYDVKM, per germline.

This chain's CDR3 is CASSAQMETENTEAFF. CDR3 DNA sequence: TGTGCCAGCAGTGCCCAAATGGAGACAGAGAACACTGAAGCTTTCTTT. The genes are TRBV6-1 and TRBJ1-1; maybe TRBD1 (5 bases). The germline V and J ends were trimmed by 4 bases and 1 base, with 16 bases remaining between them. There are 16 residues in the CDR3. Germline CDR1 is MNHNS and CDR2 is SASEGT.

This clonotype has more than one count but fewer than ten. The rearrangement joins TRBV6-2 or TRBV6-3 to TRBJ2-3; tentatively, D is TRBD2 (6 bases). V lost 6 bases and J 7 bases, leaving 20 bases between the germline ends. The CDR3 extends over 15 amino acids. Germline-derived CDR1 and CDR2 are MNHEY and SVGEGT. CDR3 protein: CASSPLWDSRHTQYF. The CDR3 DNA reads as TGTGCCAGCAGCCCACTCTGGGACTCAAGGCATACGCAGTATTTT.

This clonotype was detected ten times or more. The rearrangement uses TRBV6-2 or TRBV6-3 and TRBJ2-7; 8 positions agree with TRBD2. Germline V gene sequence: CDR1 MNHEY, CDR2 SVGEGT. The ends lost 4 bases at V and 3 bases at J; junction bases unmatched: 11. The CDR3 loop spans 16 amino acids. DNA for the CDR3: TGTGCCAGCAGTTCTCCGCGTGTAGCGGGACTCTACGAGCAGTACTTC. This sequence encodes CASSSPRVAGLYEQYF.